A single sample gave rise to the 8 T cell receptor beta chains below, sequenced in a study of blood T cell repertoires in COVID-19. Assay: immunoSEQ multiplex PCR; the TCRdb copy retains only in-frame clones and omits some. The sample has some 200,000 clones; nearly 90% are singletons. Specimen: peripheral blood. The receptors shown here come from a young woman who had recovered from COVID-19.

This clone turned up a few times. The J gene is TRBJ2-7, the V gene TRBV4-2; 8 bases align to TRBD2. The J segment lost 7 bases and the V segment lost 1 base, leaving 15 bases of the junction unmatched. CDR3 length equals 17 residues. Germline V gene data show CDR1 as LGHNA and CDR2 as YNFKEQ. CDR3 region: CASSQATGTRANLEQYF. The CDR3, as DNA: TGTGCCAGCAGCCAAGCCACCGGGACTAGGGCTAATTTGGAGCAGTACTTC.

This clone was detected only a few times. The V call is TRBV29-1, the J call TRBJ2-3; the D gene is possibly TRBD1 (5 bases). Germline values: CDR1 SQVTM, CDR2 ANQGSEA. V lost 7 bases, J lost 4 bases, and 12 bases lay in between. The CDR3 covers 12 residues. CDR3 DNA sequence: TGCAGCGGGACGGAAGGGGCAGATACGCAGTATTTT. It yields the protein CSGTEGADTQYF.

In its sample, this clone was seen once. The V and J genes are TRBV10-3 and TRBJ1-2; 8 nucleotides align to TRBD1. CDR1 is ENHRY, CDR2 SYGVKD, per germline. The CDR3 runs to 14 residues. V shed 6 bases and J 7 bases; nucleotides not matched to a gene: 10. The CDR3 loop is CAIRKDRDQGGYTF. The CDR3 DNA is TGTGCCATCAGGAAGGACAGGGACCAGGGTGGCTACACCTTC.

The chain recombines TRBV30 with TRBJ1-6, with 9 bases lining up with TRBD1. V trimming: 4 bases; J trimming: 9 bases; junction bases outside the gene matches: 7. This CDR3 is built from 14 residues. Germline V gene sequence: CDR1 GTSNPN, CDR2 SVGIG (reference sequence). The CDR3 DNA reads as TGTGCCTGGAAGGAGACAGGGGGAATTTCACCCCTCCACTTT. Encoded protein: CAWKETGGISPLHF.

This rearrangement joins TRBV19 to TRBJ2-7; 13 bases are a match to TRBD2. After removal of 6 bases from V and 6 bases from J, the junction contained 5 bases not matched to a gene. The CDR3 is 14 amino acids. Germline CDR1 reads LNHDA; CDR2 reads SQIVND (reference sequence). The DNA of the CDR3 is TGTGCCAGTAGGACGACTAGCGGGGGGCTCGAGCAGTACTTC. This gives the protein CASRTTSGGLEQYF.

The chain has TRBV7-6 and TRBJ1-6; D is uncertain. V was clipped by 5 bases and J by 8 bases, with 16 bases between them. The CDR3 covers 15 residues. Germline V lookup: CDR1 SGHVS, CDR2 FNYEAQ. The CDR3 region is CASSQFEPYYSPLHF. The DNA for the CDR3 is TGTGCCAGCAGCCAATTCGAGCCCTACTATTCACCCCTCCACTTT.

This clone was found many times. The chain uses TRBV25-1 and TRBJ1-1; D may be TRBD1 (6 bases). This CDR3 comprises 16 residues. Germline loops: CDR1 MGHDK, CDR2 SYGVNS. V gave up 5 bases and J gave up 1 base, with 17 bases separating them. This CDR3 is CASSPITGSTNTEAFF. The CDR3 DNA sequence: TGTGCCAGCAGTCCTATTACAGGGTCTACGAACACTGAAGCTTTCTTT.

The J gene is TRBJ2-3, the V gene TRBV7-2; 11 bases map to TRBD2. CDR3 size: 16 residues. The junction had 4 bases not matched to a gene; V was cut back by 0 bases and J by 5 bases. Germline V lookup: CDR1 SGHTA, CDR2 FQGNSA. The CDR3 is CASSLASGRAKDTQYF. CDR3 DNA sequence: TGTGCCAGCAGCTTAGCTAGCGGGAGGGCCAAAGATACGCAGTATTTT. The entire variable domain, with the rest obtained from reference TRBV7-2 and TRBJ2-3, is as follows: GAGVSQSPSNKVTEKGKDVELRCDPISGHTALYWYRQSLGQGLEFLIYFQGNSAPDKSGLPSDRFSAERTGGSVSTLTIQRTQQEDSAVYLCASSLASGRAKDTQYFGPGTRLTVL.